This T cell receptor (beta chain) was observed in a study of a mutant IDH1 vaccine in newly diagnosed glioma. Study details: Beforehand, treatment had been radiotherapy, temozolomide, or both; the majority received both.

Time point given: week 11, during vaccination. It was 300 ug of mutant IDH1 20-mer peptide that made up each vaccine dose, given with topical imiquimod. Germline V gives CDR1 SGHRS, CDR2 YFSETQ. V was pared by 4 bases and J by 5 bases, with 8 bases of the junction left unmatched. The CDR3 consists of 15 residues. As regards this clone: The antigen is undetermined.

Method: immunoSEQ multiplex PCR; TCRdb's copy keeps in-frame clones and lacks some. This sample has 50,000 or so clones, with roughly 90% found just once. The receptor's source is a man in his fifties or sixties with glioma. The chain is built from TRBV5-1 and TRBJ2-1, with TRBD1 matching 8 bases. Source: PBMCs, taken from a glioma patient whose treatment included an IDH1 peptide vaccine. The CDR3 sequence is CASSDGTGYNNEQFF. The CDR3 coding sequence is TGCGCCAGCAGCGACGGGACAGGCTACAACAATGAGCAGTTCTTC.